This TCR beta chain was sequenced for a study of response to subunit inactivated influenza vaccine. General study findings and limits: That few new T cells are recruited by each seasonal influenza vaccination was the authors' suggestion.

As concerns this clonotype: Its antigen is unknown.

From the RT-PCR reads, TCRdb called clonotypes with MiXCR, one entry per CDR3 protein. The data contain over 800,000 distinct CDR3 sequences, 20% to 25% of them singletons. V lost 5 bases, J lost 0 bases, and 27 bases lay in between. Germline V CDR1 and CDR2: SGDLS, YYNGEE. The CDR3 covers 19 residues. This chain connects TRBV9 to TRBJ2-7; D possibly corresponds to TRBD2 (5 bases). The source material was PBMCs from blood, sampled about 5 days after vaccination. The TCR was taken from a man in his fifties who received an inactivated influenza vaccine. The CDR3 here is CASRTSTRLRIPGSYEQYF. In DNA form, the CDR3 reads TGTGCCAGCAGGACGTCGACCCGACTACGAATCCCCGGCTCCTACGAGCAGTACTTC.